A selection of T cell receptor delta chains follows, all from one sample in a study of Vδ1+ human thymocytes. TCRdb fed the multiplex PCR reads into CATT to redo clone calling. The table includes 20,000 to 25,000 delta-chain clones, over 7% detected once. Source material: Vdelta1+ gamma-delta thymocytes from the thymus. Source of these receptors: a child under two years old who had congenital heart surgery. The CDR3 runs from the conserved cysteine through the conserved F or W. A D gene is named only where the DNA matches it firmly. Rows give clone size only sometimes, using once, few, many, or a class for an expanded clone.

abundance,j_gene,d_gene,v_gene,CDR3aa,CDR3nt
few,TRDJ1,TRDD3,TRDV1,CALGEGTPAFQASELGDTCGTDKLIF,TGTGCTCTTGGGGAAGGTACCCCCGCCTTCCAAGCTTCGGAACTGGGGGATACGTGCGGCACCGATAAACTCATCTTT
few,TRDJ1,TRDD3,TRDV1,CALGGDSQLGDYTDKLIF,TGTGCTCTTGGGGGGGATTCCCAACTGGGGGATTACACCGATAAACTCATCTTT
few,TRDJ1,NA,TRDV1,CALGGPLGRSYTDKLIF,TGTGCTCTTGGGGGCCCCTTGGGGAGGTCCTACACCGATAAACTCATCTTT
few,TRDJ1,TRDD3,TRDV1,CALGELKGFLGEDKLIF,TGTGCTCTTGGGGAACTCAAGGGGTTCCTGGGGGAGGATAAACTCATCTTT
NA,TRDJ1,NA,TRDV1,CALGPRIISLGLIF,TGTGCTCTTGGGCCAAGAATTATCTCTTTGGGACTCATCTTT
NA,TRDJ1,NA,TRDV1,CALGELGFLLYWGYTDKLIF,TGTGCTCTTGGGGAACTAGGGTTCCTACTCTACTGGGGATACACCGATAAACTCATCTTT
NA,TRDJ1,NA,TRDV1,CALGELPGLQDADKLIF,TGTGCTCTTGGGGAACTTCCCGGCCTTCAGGACGCCGATAAACTCATCTTT
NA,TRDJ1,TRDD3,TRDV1,CALGERGLPQYWGSRYDKLIF,TGTGCTCTTGGGGAAAGGGGCCTTCCCCAATACTGGGGGAGCCGATACGATAAACTCATCTTT
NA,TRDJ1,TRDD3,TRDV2,CACVTGGPNTDKLIF,TGTGCCTGTGTTACTGGGGGCCCTAACACCGATAAACTCATCTTT
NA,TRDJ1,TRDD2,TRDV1,CALGEPSYEGSYTDKLIF,TGTGCTCTTGGGGAACCTTCCTACGAGGGGTCCTACACCGATAAACTCATCTTT
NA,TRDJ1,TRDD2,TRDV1,CALGELNHGHPGLPTGLRLTDKLIF,TGTGCTCTTGGGGAACTAAACCACGGGCACCCCGGCCTTCCTACGGGCCTCAGGTTAACCGATAAACTCATCTTT
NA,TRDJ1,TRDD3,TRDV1,CALGERFRSLLGDLKYTDKLIF,TGTGCTCTTGGGGAAAGGTTCCGGTCCTTACTGGGGGACCTTAAGTACACCGATAAACTCATCTTT
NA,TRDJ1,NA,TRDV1,CALGEFYTSPSYWGIPTDKLIF,TGTGCTCTTGGGGAATTTTACACTTCTCCTTCCTACTGGGGGATTCCCACCGATAAACTCATCTTT
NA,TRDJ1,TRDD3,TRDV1,CALGDPWGVPAWGIRDKLIF,TGTGCTCTTGGGGACCCATGGGGCGTTCCTGCCTGGGGGATACGCGATAAACTCATCTTT
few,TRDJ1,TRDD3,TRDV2,CACDTEPLVLGDTDTDKLIF,TGTGCCTGTGACACGGAACCCTTAGTACTGGGGGATACCGACACCGATAAACTCATCTTT
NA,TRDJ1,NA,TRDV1,CALGDPAPPPTLGMGTDKLIF,TGTGCTCTTGGGGACCCGGCCCCCCCTCCCACGCTGGGGATGGGAACCGATAAACTCATCTTT
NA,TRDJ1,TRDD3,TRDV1,CALGELPAPLITGGYGVRADKLIF,TGTGCTCTTGGGGAACTGCCAGCACCGTTGATTACTGGGGGATACGGAGTAAGGGCCGATAAACTCATCTTT
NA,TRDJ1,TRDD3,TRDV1,CALGELRFLGYADTDKLIF,TGTGCTCTTGGGGAACTAAGATTCCTGGGATACGCGGACACCGATAAACTCATCTTT
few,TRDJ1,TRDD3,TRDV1,CALGERRLLRTGGYPGDKLIF,TGTGCTCTTGGGGAACGAAGGCTCCTACGTACTGGGGGATATCCTGGCGATAAACTCATCTTT
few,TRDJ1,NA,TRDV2,CACDSSFYWRTDTDKLIF,TGTGCCTGTGACTCCTCGTTTTACTGGAGGACAGACACCGATAAACTCATCTTT
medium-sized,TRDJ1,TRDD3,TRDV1,CALGAAFLLLGDKYTDKLIF,TGTGCTCTTGGGGCCGCCTTCCTCCTACTGGGGGACAAGTACACCGATAAACTCATCTTT
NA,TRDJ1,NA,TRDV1,CALGEGQRRLLRNTDKLIF,TGTGCTCTTGGGGAAGGGCAGCGGAGGTTATTGAGGAACACCGATAAACTCATCTTT
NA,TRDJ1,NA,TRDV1,CALGELSRGLIF,TGTGCTCTTGGGGAACTGAGCCGGGGACTCATCTTT
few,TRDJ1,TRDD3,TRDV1,CALGECYPQWGIPAGTDKLIF,TGTGCTCTTGGGGAATGTTATCCCCAATGGGGGATACCAGCGGGGACCGATAAACTCATCTTT